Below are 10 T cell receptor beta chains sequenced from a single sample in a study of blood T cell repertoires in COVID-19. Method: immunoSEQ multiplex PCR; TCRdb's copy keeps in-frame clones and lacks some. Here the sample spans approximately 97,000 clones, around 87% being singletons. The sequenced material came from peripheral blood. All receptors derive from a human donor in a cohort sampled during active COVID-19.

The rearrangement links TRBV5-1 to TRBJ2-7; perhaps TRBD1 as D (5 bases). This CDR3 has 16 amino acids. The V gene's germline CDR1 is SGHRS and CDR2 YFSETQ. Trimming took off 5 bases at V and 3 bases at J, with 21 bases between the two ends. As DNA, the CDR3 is TGCGCCAGCAGTATAAGTCTCGGACAAGGTGGCTACGAGCAGTACTTC. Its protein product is CASSISLGQGGYEQYF. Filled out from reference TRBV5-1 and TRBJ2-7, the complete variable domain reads KAGVTQTPRYLIKTRGQQVTLSCSPISGHRSVSWYQQTPGQGLQFLFEYFSETQRNKGNFPGRFSGRQFSNSRSEMNVSTLELGDSALYLCASSISLGQGGYEQYFGPGTRLTVT.

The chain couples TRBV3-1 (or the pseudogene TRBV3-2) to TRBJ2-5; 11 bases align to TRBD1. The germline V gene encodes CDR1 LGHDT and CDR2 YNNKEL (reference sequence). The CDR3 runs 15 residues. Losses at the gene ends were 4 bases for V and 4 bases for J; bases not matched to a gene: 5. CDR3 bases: TGTGCCAGCAGCCTTGGGACAGGGGGATTAGAGACCCAGTACTTC. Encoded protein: CASSLGTGGLETQYF.

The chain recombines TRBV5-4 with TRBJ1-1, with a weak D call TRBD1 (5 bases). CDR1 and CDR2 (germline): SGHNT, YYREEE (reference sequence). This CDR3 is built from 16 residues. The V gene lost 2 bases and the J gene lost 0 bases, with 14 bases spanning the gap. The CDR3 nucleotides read TGTGCCAGCAGCTTCTACTCCGTCAGGGTGAACACTGAAGCTTTCTTT. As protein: CASSFYSVRVNTEAFF. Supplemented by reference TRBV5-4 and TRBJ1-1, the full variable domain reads ETGVTQSPTHLIKTRGQQVTLRCSSQSGHNTVSWYQQALGQGPQFIFQYYREEENGRGNFPPRFSGLQFPNYSSELNVNALELDDSALYLCASSFYSVRVNTEAFFGQGTRLTVV.

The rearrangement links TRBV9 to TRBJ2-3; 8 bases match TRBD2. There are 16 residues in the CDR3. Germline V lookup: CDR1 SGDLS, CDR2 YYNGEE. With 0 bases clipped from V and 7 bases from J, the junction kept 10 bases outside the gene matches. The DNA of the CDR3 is TGTGCCAGCAGCGTAGGGTGGGCGGGAGGCGCGTATACGCAGTATTTT. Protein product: CASSVGWAGGAYTQYF.

CDR3 sequence reads: CSVQAGVRPGELFF. CDR3 coding DNA: TGCAGCGTCCAAGCGGGGGTTAGGCCCGGGGAGCTGTTTTTT. The chain uses TRBV29-1 and TRBJ2-2; 8 bases are a match to TRBD2. The trim removed 6 bases at V and 6 bases at J, leaving 9 bases unmatched. Germline V gives CDR1 SQVTM, CDR2 ANQGSEA. The CDR3 is made up of 14 amino acids.

CDR3 nucleotide sequence: TGCGCCAGCAGCCAAGAACCTAGCGGGGGTAGGAATGAGCAGTTCTTC. Its protein product is CASSQEPSGGRNEQFF. The chain uses TRBV4-1 and TRBJ2-1; TRBD2 matches 10 bases. Germline assignment: CDR1 MGHRA and CDR2 YSYEKL. J gave up 7 bases and V 0 bases, and 6 bases lay outside the gene matches. The CDR3 is made up of 16 amino acids.

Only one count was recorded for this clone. DNA for the CDR3: TGTGCCAGTAATAACAGGGAGAGGAGTTCACCCCTCCACTTT. Encoded protein: CASNNRERSSPLHF. The rearrangement joins TRBV19 to TRBJ1-6, with a possible D match to TRBD1 (6 bases). The V end was cut by 7 bases, the J end by 9 bases, with 16 bases between. This CDR3 is built from 14 residues. Germline CDR1 LNHDA, CDR2 SQIVND (reference sequence).

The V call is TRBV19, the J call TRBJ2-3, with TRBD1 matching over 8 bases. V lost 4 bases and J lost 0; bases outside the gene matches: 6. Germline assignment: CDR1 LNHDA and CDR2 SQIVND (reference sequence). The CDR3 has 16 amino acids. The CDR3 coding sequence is TGTGCCAGTAGTACGACAGGGGCCGGTAGCACAGATACGCAGTATTTT. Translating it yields CASSTTGAGSTDTQYF.

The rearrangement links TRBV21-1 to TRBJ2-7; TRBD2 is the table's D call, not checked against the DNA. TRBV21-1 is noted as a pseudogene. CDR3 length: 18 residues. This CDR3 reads CASSKIMASGRPKNEQYF. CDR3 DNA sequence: TGTGCCAGCAGCAAAATTATGGCTAGCGGGAGGCCAAAGAACGAGCAGTACTTC.

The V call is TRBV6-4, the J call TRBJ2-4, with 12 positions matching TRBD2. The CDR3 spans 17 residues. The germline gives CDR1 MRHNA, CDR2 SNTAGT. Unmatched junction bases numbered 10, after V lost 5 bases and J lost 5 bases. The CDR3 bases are TGTGCCAGCAGTTCTCAACCACTAGCGGGAGGAGAAAACATTCAGTACTTC. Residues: CASSSQPLAGGENIQYF.